Listed below are T cell receptor beta chains from one sample, sequenced in a study of blood T cells in healthy people across ages. Using its own MiXCR run on the 5' RACE reads, TCRdb lists one record per CDR3 protein. Of fewer than 1,200,000 distinct CDR3 sequences detected, approximately 25% appear once; the ten largest clones hold around 0.75%. This sample also belongs to another study, concerning T cells of mothers and their children.

Sequenced material: blood. These receptors all stem from a girl aged 2-10 years in good health. The CDR3 runs from the conserved cysteine through the conserved F or W. The D gene is left open where the match is weak. Clone size, where shown, is once, few, many, or a class for clones that have expanded.

J: TRBJ1-5
V: TRBV24-1
size: NA
length: 14
D: NA
CDR3: CATSGGTVNQPQHF
DNA: TGTGCCACCAGTGGAGGAACAGTCAATCAGCCCCAGCATTTT

J: TRBJ2-3
V: TRBV10-2
size: few
length: 14
D: NA
CDR3: CASSEGGIVDTQYF
DNA: TGCGCCAGCAGTGAAGGCGGGATAGTAGATACGCAGTATTTT

J: TRBJ2-1
V: TRBV25-1
size: few
length: 15
D: NA
CDR3: CASSGTKPNYNEQFF
DNA: TGTGCCAGCAGTGGAACGAAGCCCAACTACAATGAGCAGTTCTTC

J: TRBJ2-1
V: TRBV7-9
size: NA
length: 13
D: NA
CDR3: CASSLGSPTWEFF
DNA: TGTGCCAGCAGCTTAGGGTCCCCGACATGGGAGTTCTTT

J: TRBJ1-3
V: TRBV6-4
size: few
length: 17
D: NA
CDR3: CASSDSIPGLSGNTIYF
DNA: TGTGCCAGCAGTGACTCCATTCCGGGTTTGTCTGGAAACACCATATATTTT

J: TRBJ2-3
V: TRBV28
size: NA
length: 16
D: NA
CDR3: CASSLLGDGGTDTQYF
DNA: TGTGCCAGCAGCCTCCTTGGGGACGGAGGCACAGATACGCAGTATTTT

J: TRBJ2-4
V: TRBV7-3
size: NA
length: 14
D: NA
CDR3: CASSSEGAKNIQYF
DNA: TGTGCCAGCAGCTCCGAGGGAGCCAAAAACATTCAGTACTTC

J: TRBJ2-5
V: TRBV6-6
size: many
length: 14
D: NA
CDR3: CASSYVDPGETQYF
DNA: TGTGCCAGCAGTTACGTTGATCCCGGAGAGACCCAGTACTTC

J: TRBJ1-6
V: TRBV6-5
size: NA
length: 14
D: TRBD1
CDR3: CASSAGTGDSPLHF
DNA: TGTGCCAGCAGTGCCGGGACAGGGGATTCACCCCTCCACTTT

J: TRBJ1-5
V: TRBV6-5
size: NA
length: 13
D: NA
CDR3: CASSTGFNQPQHF
DNA: TGTGCCAGCAGTACAGGGTTCAATCAGCCCCAGCATTTT

J: TRBJ2-4
V: TRBV29-1
size: NA
length: 12
D: NA
CDR3: CSALAGPNIQYF
DNA: TGCAGCGCTCTGGCGGGCCCAAACATTCAGTACTTC

J: TRBJ2-3
V: TRBV4-2
size: many
length: 16
D: TRBD1
CDR3: CASSQEPGQGPDTQYF
DNA: TGTGCCAGCAGCCAAGAGCCGGGACAGGGACCAGATACGCAGTATTTT

J: TRBJ1-2
V: TRBV29-1
size: NA
length: 11
D: NA
CDR3: CSGVVDYGYTF
DNA: TGCAGCGGCGTGGTGGACTATGGCTACACCTTC

J: TRBJ2-7
V: TRBV2
size: few
length: 16
D: TRBD2
CDR3: CASSQTLAGVSYEQYF
DNA: TGTGCCAGCAGCCAGACACTAGCGGGAGTTTCCTACGAGCAGTACTTC

J: TRBJ2-1
V: TRBV20-1
size: few
length: 14
D: NA
CDR3: CSARLAVIYNEQFF
DNA: TGCAGTGCTAGATTAGCGGTTATTTACAATGAGCAGTTCTTC

J: TRBJ2-1
V: TRBV27
size: few
length: 15
D: NA
CDR3: CASSYSSGGYNEQFF
DNA: TGTGCCAGCAGTTATTCAAGTGGGGGGTACAATGAGCAGTTCTTC

J: TRBJ1-3
V: TRBV25-1
size: few
length: 15
D: NA
CDR3: CASSESILSGNTIYF
DNA: TGTGCCAGCAGTGAGTCTATCCTCTCTGGAAACACCATATATTTT

J: TRBJ2-1
V: TRBV7-9
size: NA
length: 16
D: NA
CDR3: CASTTPGARPYNEQFF
DNA: TGTGCCAGCACCACGCCCGGGGCTAGACCCTACAATGAGCAGTTCTTC

J: TRBJ1-2
V: TRBV5-5
size: NA
length: 14
D: NA
CDR3: CASSLAGENYGYTF
DNA: TGTGCCAGCAGTCTGGCAGGGGAAAACTATGGCTACACCTTC

J: TRBJ1-1
V: TRBV6-5
size: few
length: 12
D: NA
CDR3: CASIRGDTEAFF
DNA: TGTGCCAGCATTCGGGGGGACACTGAAGCTTTCTTT